The 24 T cell receptor beta chains listed next were all sequenced from one sample in a study of OX40 agonist ivuxolimab in advanced cancers. Sequenced by immunoSEQ multiplex PCR; TCRdb stores in-frame clones only, minus some. The sample lists more than 45,000 clones, 82% seen once, with roughly 3.7% in the top ten. The specimen comprised CD4+ or CD8+ T cells sorted from blood, sampled in a trial of the OX40 agonist ivuxolimab. All receptors come from an adult with an advanced solid tumor such as melanoma, head and neck, liver or kidney cancer.

CDR3 DNA sequence: TGTGCCAGCAGCCCGGGAACTGACAGGGGGGGTGGCTACACCTTC. Protein: CASSPGTDRGGGYTF. The chain recombines TRBV5-4 with TRBJ1-2, with 9 nucleotides matching TRBD1. Looked up from germline, CDR1 is SGHNT and CDR2 is YYREEE (reference sequence). V shed 4 bases and J 7 bases; nucleotides not matched to a gene: 11. The length of the CDR3 is 15 residues.

The chain uses TRBV5-4 and TRBJ1-5; 9 nucleotides line up with TRBD1. After removal of 3 bases from V and 2 bases from J, the junction contained 9 bases not matched to a gene. This CDR3 is built from 17 residues. CDR1 is SGHNT, CDR2 YYREEE, per germline (reference sequence). The CDR3 bases are TGTGCCAGCAGCTCGATGACAGGGGGTAGGGGCAATCAGCCCCAGCATTTT. Translating it yields CASSSMTGGRGNQPQHF.

The chain has TRBV19 and TRBJ1-4; D not resolved. Germline CDR1 and CDR2: LNHDA and SQIVND (reference sequence). The CDR3 consists of 11 residues. The ends were cut back, 7 bases at V and 5 bases at J, with 5 bases in the middle. Here the CDR3 reads CASNYNEKLFF. The CDR3 nucleotides are TGTGCCAGTAACTACAATGAAAAACTGTTTTTT.

The genes are TRBV27 and TRBJ2-1, with a weak D call TRBD1 (5 bases). V lost 6 bases and J 6 bases, leaving 21 bases between the germline ends. CDR3 length: 16 amino acids. Looked up from germline, CDR1 is MNHEY and CDR2 is SMNVEV (reference sequence). The CDR3 region is CASRPYVAGNSNEQFF. The CDR3, as DNA: TGTGCCAGCAGGCCTTACGTGGCAGGGAATTCCAATGAGCAGTTCTTC.

The chain recombines TRBV6-5 with TRBJ1-1; 8 nucleotides match TRBD1. The germline V gene encodes CDR1 MNHEY and CDR2 SVGAGI. The trim removed 6 bases at V and 11 bases at J, leaving 11 bases unmatched. The CDR3 runs to 13 residues. CDR3 nucleotides: TGTGCCAGCAGCCCCCAGGGGGCAGGGAGTGCTTTCTTT. It specifies CASSPQGAGSAFF.

The chain joins TRBV25-1 to TRBJ2-7; the D call may be TRBD1 or TRBD2 (6 bases each). Germline CDR1 MGHDK, CDR2 SYGVNS. The CDR3 extends over 13 amino acids. Trimming left V 2 bases short and J 7 bases short, with 12 bases between. The CDR3, as DNA: TGTGCCAGCAGTGAAGGGGGCGCGGGAGAGCAGTACTTC. Translating it yields CASSEGGAGEQYF.

The gene calls are TRBV7-2 and TRBJ2-5, with TRBD1 as a possible D gene (6 bases). Germline V CDR1 and CDR2: SGHTA, FQGNSA. This CDR3 contains 16 residues. Trimming shortened V by 5 bases and J by 7 bases, and 23 bases separated the two germline ends. The CDR3 bases are TGTGCCAGCAGCCCCCGGCCAGGGGACACCAAGAGGACCCAGTACTTC. It yields the protein CASSPRPGDTKRTQYF. Filled out from reference TRBV7-2 and TRBJ2-5, the complete variable domain reads GAGVSQSPSNKVTEKGKDVELRCDPISGHTALYWYRQSLGQGLEFLIYFQGNSAPDKSGLPSDRFSAERTGGSVSTLTIQRTQQEDSAVYLCASSPRPGDTKRTQYFGPGTRLLVL.

In DNA, the CDR3 is TGCAGTGCAGGGGGAATAAACACCGGGGAGCTGTTTTTT. Its translation is CSAGGINTGELFF. This chain connects TRBV29-1 to TRBJ2-2, with TRBD1 matching over 7 bases. This CDR3 spans 13 amino acids. CDR1 and CDR2 from the germline V gene are SQVTM and ANQGSEA.

V gene TRBV29-1 combines with J gene TRBJ2-3; 8 bases map to TRBD1. Germline values: CDR1 SQVTM, CDR2 ANQGSEA. Losses at the gene ends were 4 bases for V and 6 bases for J; bases not matched to a gene: 12. There are 15 residues in the CDR3. The DNA of the CDR3 is TGCAGCGTTGGTCCAGGGGCAGGGGGCTTGGATACGCAGTATTTT. Its protein product is CSVGPGAGGLDTQYF.

The chain has TRBV10-2 and TRBJ2-3; 7 bases agree with TRBD2. Per germline, CDR1 WSHSY and CDR2 SAAADI. This CDR3 has 20 residues. J lost 0 bases, V lost 0 bases, and 15 bases had no gene match. This CDR3 is CASSESSWGAGPSSTDTQYF. The CDR3 region has the DNA TGCGCCAGCAGTGAGTCTAGTTGGGGAGCGGGACCCTCTAGCACAGATACGCAGTATTTT.

The V and J genes are TRBV18 and TRBJ2-7, with 7 bases that match TRBD1. J was trimmed by 3 bases and V by 4 bases; bases with no gene match: 6. The CDR3 spans 14 residues. Germline V gene sequence: CDR1 KGHSH, CDR2 LQKENI. The CDR3 sequence: CASSLSRDSYEQYF. The CDR3 nucleotides read TGTGCCAGCTCACTCTCTCGGGACAGCTACGAGCAGTACTTC.

This clone was counted between two and nine times. This rearrangement joins TRBV21-1 to TRBJ1-4. TRBV21-1 counts as a pseudogene. This CDR3 comprises 15 residues. The CDR3 DNA reads TGTGCCAGCAGTCCCCGGTGGGGGGGGGATGAAAAACTGTTTTTT. Translation gives CASSPRWGGDEKLFF.

DNA for the CDR3: TGTGCCAGCAGCTTAGGAAGGGGCGGGGAGCTGTTTTTT. This gives the protein CASSLGRGGELFF. This chain connects TRBV7-6 to TRBJ2-2, with D perhaps matching TRBD1 (5 bases). This CDR3 comprises 13 residues. CDR1 SGHVS and CDR2 FNYEAQ come from the germline V gene. V was cut by 1 base and J by 7 bases, with 7 bases left in between.

This chain uses TRBV27 with TRBJ2-7; D gene unclear. The CDR3 is 14 amino acids. Per the germline V gene, CDR1 is MNHEY and CDR2 is SMNVEV (reference sequence). Trimming removed 4 bases from V and 0 bases from J, with 10 bases in between. The CDR3 is CASSSFVRSYEQYF. For the CDR3, the DNA is TGTGCCAGCAGTTCCTTCGTTCGCTCCTACGAGCAGTACTTC.

This chain uses TRBV18 with TRBJ1-2; no definite D call. This CDR3 is built from 14 residues. Germline V lookup: CDR1 KGHSH, CDR2 LQKENI. Deletions cut 0 bases from V and 4 bases from J, with 9 bases between. CDR3 DNA sequence: TGTGCCAGCTCACCACCAGAGGGCACCTATGGCTACACCTTC. This gives the protein CASSPPEGTYGYTF. The full variable domain, rest sourced from reference TRBV18 and TRBJ1-2, is NAGVMQNPRHLVRRRGQEARLRCSPMKGHSHVYWYRQLPEEGLKFMVYLQKENIIDESGMPKERFSAEFPKEGPSILRIQQVVRGDSAAYFCASSPPEGTYGYTFGSGTRLTVV.

This clone was counted between two and nine times. The CDR3 DNA sequence: TGTGCCAGTAGGAGGAGGTGGGATCAGCCCCAGCATTTT. Amino acid sequence: CASRRRWDQPQHF. The V call is TRBV19, the J call TRBJ1-5; D gene ambiguous. The CDR3 spans 13 residues. Trimming shortened V by 6 bases and J by 5 bases, and 11 bases separated the two germline ends. CDR1 and CDR2 from the germline V gene are LNHDA and SQIVND (reference sequence).

The V and J genes are TRBV29-1 and TRBJ1-1; D is unresolved. V was shortened by 2 bases and J by 0 bases, with 4 bases between the two germline ends. Germline V gives CDR1 SQVTM, CDR2 ANQGSEA. CDR3 length: 12 residues. Here the CDR3 reads CSVEPMNTEAFF. The CDR3 DNA reads as TGCAGCGTTGAACCCATGAACACTGAAGCTTTCTTT. Using reference TRBV29-1 and TRBJ1-1 for the parts outside the CDR3, the full variable domain is SAVISQKPSRDICQRGTSLTIQCQVDSQVTMMFWYRQQPGQSLTLIATANQGSEATYESGFVIDKFPISRPNLTFSTLTVSNMSPEDSSIYLCSVEPMNTEAFFGQGTRLTVV.

V usage is TRBV9 and J usage is TRBJ2-5; D is unclear. Trimming took off 4 bases at V and 1 base at J, with 20 bases between the two ends. The CDR3 totals 17 residues. The germline CDR1 and CDR2 sequences are SGDLS and YYNGEE. The CDR3 region is CASSPPQTGTAQETQYF. As DNA, the CDR3 is TGTGCCAGCAGCCCTCCTCAGACGGGTACAGCCCAAGAGACCCAGTACTTC. Variable domain in full (rest from reference TRBV9 and TRBJ2-5): DSGVTQTPKHLITATGQRVTLRCSPRSGDLSVYWYQQSLDQGLQFLIQYYNGEERAKGNILERFSAQQFPDLHSELNLSSLELGDSALYFCASSPPQTGTAQETQYFGPGTRLLVL.

This clone appeared a few times. The chain employs TRBV19 and TRBJ1-2, with 7 bases aligning to TRBD1. This CDR3 contains 13 residues. J lost 7 bases, V lost 5 bases, and 7 bases had no gene match. CDR1 LNHDA and CDR2 SQIVND come from the germline V gene (reference sequence). This CDR3 reads CASSPRDSLGYTF. Here the CDR3 DNA reads TGTGCCAGTAGTCCCCGGGACAGCCTTGGCTACACCTTC. Drawing the rest from reference TRBV19 and TRBJ1-2, the complete variable domain is DGGITQSPKYLFRKEGQNVTLSCEQNLNHDAMYWYRQDPGQGLRLIYYSQIVNDFQKGDIAEGYSVSREKKESFPLTVTSAQKNPTAFYLCASSPRDSLGYTFGSGTRLTVV.

This rearrangement joins TRBV20-1 to TRBJ1-6; D unclear. Looked up from germline, CDR1 is DFQATT and CDR2 is SNEGSKA (reference sequence). The CDR3 covers 11 residues. V shed 6 bases and J shed 7 bases, with 7 bases lying between them. DNA for the CDR3: TGCAGTGCGAGGCAAAATTCACCCCTCCACTTT. This gives the protein CSARQNSPLHF.

The chain employs TRBV7-2 and TRBJ2-7; TRBD2 matches at 8 bases. The CDR3 is 15 amino acids. V shed 1 base, J shed 1 base, and the junction held 3 bases outside the gene matches. Per the germline V gene, CDR1 is SGHTA and CDR2 is FQGNSA. Here the CDR3 DNA reads TGTGCCAGCAGCTTAGGAGCGGGGGCGTCCTACGAGCAGTACTTC. This sequence encodes CASSLGAGASYEQYF.

The chain is built from TRBV28 and TRBJ2-5, with D hard to call. Germline CDR1 and CDR2: MDHEN and SYDVKM. The CDR3 has 12 amino acids. The ends were cut back, 8 bases at V and 5 bases at J, with 12 bases in the middle. The CDR3 spells CASENLGETQYF. DNA of the CDR3: TGTGCCAGCGAAAACCTAGGGGAGACCCAGTACTTC.

The chain recombines TRBV2 with TRBJ2-7, with D uncertain. This CDR3 has 12 amino acids. CDR1 and CDR2 (germline): SNHLY, FYNNEI. V was trimmed by 4 bases and J by 9 bases, leaving 13 bases between them. This chain's CDR3 is CASSGASWRQYF. As DNA, the CDR3 is TGTGCCAGCAGTGGGGCCTCATGGAGGCAGTACTTC.

This clone occurred a few times. The V call is TRBV11-3, the J call TRBJ2-2; 16 bases agree with TRBD2. CDR1 is SGHNT and CDR2 is YENEEA in the germline V gene. V trimming: 5 bases; J trimming: 6 bases; junction bases outside the gene matches: 3. There are 16 residues in the CDR3. CDR3 DNA sequence: TGTGCCAGCAGCCCCGGGACTAGCGGGAGGGCCGGGGAGCTGTTTTTT. Amino acids: CASSPGTSGRAGELFF.